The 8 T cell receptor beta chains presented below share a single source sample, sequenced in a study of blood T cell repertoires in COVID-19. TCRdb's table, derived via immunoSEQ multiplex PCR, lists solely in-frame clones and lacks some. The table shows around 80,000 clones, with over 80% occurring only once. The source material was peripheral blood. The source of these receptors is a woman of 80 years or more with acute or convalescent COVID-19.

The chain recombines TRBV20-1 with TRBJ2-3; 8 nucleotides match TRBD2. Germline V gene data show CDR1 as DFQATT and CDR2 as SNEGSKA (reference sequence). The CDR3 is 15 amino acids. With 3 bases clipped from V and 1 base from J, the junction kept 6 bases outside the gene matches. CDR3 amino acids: CSASGGSGGTDTQYF. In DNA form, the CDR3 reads TGCAGTGCTAGTGGGGGTAGCGGGGGCACAGATACGCAGTATTTT.

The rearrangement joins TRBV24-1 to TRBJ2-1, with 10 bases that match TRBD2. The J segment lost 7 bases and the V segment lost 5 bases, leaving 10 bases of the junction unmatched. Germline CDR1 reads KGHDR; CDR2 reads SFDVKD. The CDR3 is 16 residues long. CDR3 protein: CATSVGTSALYNEQFF. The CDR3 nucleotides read TGTGCCACCAGTGTAGGGACTAGCGCGCTGTATAATGAGCAGTTCTTC.

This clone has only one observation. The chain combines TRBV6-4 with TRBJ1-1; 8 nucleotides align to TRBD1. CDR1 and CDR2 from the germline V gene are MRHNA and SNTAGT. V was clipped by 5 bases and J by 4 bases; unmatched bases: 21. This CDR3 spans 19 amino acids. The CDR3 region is CASSRNPGVRTGQSTEAFF. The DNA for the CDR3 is TGTGCCAGCAGTCGCAACCCCGGGGTCCGGACAGGGCAATCCACTGAAGCTTTCTTT.

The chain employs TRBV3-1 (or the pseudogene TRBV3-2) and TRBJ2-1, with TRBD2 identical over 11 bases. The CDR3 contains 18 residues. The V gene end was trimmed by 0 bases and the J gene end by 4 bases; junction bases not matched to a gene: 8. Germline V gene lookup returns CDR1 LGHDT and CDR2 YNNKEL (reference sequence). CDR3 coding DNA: TGTGCCAGCAGCCAAGATCCCCTAGCGGGAGGAGGATACAATGAGCAGTTCTTC. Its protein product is CASSQDPLAGGGYNEQFF.

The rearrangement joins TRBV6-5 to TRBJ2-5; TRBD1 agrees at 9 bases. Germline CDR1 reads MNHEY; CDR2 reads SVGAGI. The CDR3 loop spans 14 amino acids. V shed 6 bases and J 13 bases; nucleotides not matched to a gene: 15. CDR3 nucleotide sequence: TGTGCCAGCAGCTTCCGGGACAGGGTATCTGTTTGGTACTTC. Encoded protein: CASSFRDRVSVWYF.

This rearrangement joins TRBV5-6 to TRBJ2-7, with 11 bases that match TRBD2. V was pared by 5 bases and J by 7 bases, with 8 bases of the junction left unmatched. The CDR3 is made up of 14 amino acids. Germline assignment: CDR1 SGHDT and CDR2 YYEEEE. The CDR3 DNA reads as TGTGCCAGCAGACTAGCGGGGGTCGCGTGGGAGCAGTACTTC. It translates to CASRLAGVAWEQYF.

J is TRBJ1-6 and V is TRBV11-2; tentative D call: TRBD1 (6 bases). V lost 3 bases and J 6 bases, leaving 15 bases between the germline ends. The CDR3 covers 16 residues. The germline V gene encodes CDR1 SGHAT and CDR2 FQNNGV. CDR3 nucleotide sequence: TGTGCCAGCAGCTTTCAGGGGTCTAACGTTAATTCACCCCTCCACTTT. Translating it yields CASSFQGSNVNSPLHF.

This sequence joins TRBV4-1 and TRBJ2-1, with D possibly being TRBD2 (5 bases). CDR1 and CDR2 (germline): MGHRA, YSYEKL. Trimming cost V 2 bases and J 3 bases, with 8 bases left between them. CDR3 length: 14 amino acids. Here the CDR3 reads CASSQRTVYNEQFF. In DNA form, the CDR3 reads TGCGCCAGCAGCCAAAGGACTGTCTACAATGAGCAGTTCTTC.